This T cell receptor (beta chain) is drawn from a study of blood T cell repertoires in COVID-19. Overall study: Specimens from acute and convalescent COVID-19 originated in the United States, Italy and Spain. T cells, B-cell-depleted T cells, or PBMCs supplied cDNA or gDNA.

Assay used: immunoSEQ multiplex PCR; TCRdb lists only in-frame clones, some missing. The table includes approximately 63,000 clones, around 80% detected once. CDR1 is MNHEY and CDR2 is SMNVEV in the germline V gene (reference sequence). The CDR3 has 14 amino acids. The ends were cut back, 3 bases at V and 3 bases at J, with 6 bases in the middle. This clone was seen a handful of times. The TCR comes from a woman in her seventies with acute or convalescent COVID-19. This chain joins TRBV27 and TRBJ1-6, with D hard to call. Sequenced: peripheral blood. For the CDR3, the DNA is TGTGCCAGCAGTTTCCCAGGCTATAATTCACCCCTCCACTTT. Encoded protein: CASSFPGYNSPLHF.